These 15 T cell receptor beta chains were all obtained from the same sample, sequenced in a study of T cell repertoires in cytomegalovirus infection. Using its own MiXCR run on the reads, TCRdb lists one record per CDR3 protein. This table holds fewer than 850,000 distinct CDR3 sequences, approximately 32% found once. Their antigen targets remain unknown. Sequenced material: cultured CD8+ T cells from PBMCs, taken from culture after CMV antigen stimulation. The receptors shown here come from a human donor in good health (CMV status not recorded). Some clones in this sample may be carry-over from other donors' samples.

This clonotype was detected only a few times. This rearrangement joins TRBV6-6 to TRBJ2-1; D is perhaps TRBD1 (6 bases). Germline V gene sequence: CDR1 MNHNY, CDR2 SVGAGI (reference sequence). The CDR3 has 16 amino acids. Trimming removed 0 bases from V and 5 bases from J, with 14 bases in between. The CDR3 DNA reads TGTGCCAGCAGTTACTCGACCAGGGACATCGACAATGAGCAGTTCTTC. It is translated as CASSYSTRDIDNEQFF.

The rearrangement links TRBV9 to TRBJ2-1, with 9 bases fitting TRBD2. This CDR3 contains 15 residues. With V trimmed by 2 bases and J by 3 bases, 3 bases remained unmatched. CDR1 is SGDLS and CDR2 is YYNGEE in the germline V gene. This CDR3 is CASSVGGGGYNEQFF. DNA of the CDR3: TGTGCCAGCAGCGTTGGCGGGGGGGGCTACAATGAGCAGTTCTTC.

The rearrangement joins TRBV10-3 to TRBJ1-3; D is unresolved. Trimming removed 7 bases from V and 8 bases from J, with 15 bases in between. The CDR3 is made up of 13 amino acids. Germline assignment: CDR1 ENHRY and CDR2 SYGVKD. The CDR3 bases are TGTGCCATCACAGGAGATTCTGCGGACACCATATATTTT. The encoded protein is CAITGDSADTIYF.

This clonotype was seen more than once but under ten times. The V and J genes are TRBV14 and TRBJ2-3; possibly TRBD2 for D (5 bases). This CDR3 region has 15 residues. In germline, CDR1 is SGHDN, CDR2 FVKESK. Trimming took off 1 base at V and 2 bases at J, with 10 bases between the two ends. The DNA of the CDR3 is TGTGCCAGCAGCCAAGCGAGGGATTTCACAGATACGCAGTATTTT. Its translation is CASSQARDFTDTQYF.

CDR3 residues: CASSVGHLNTEAFF. CDR3 nucleotides: TGTGCCAGCAGCGTAGGACACCTGAACACTGAAGCTTTCTTT. The rearrangement uses TRBV9 and TRBJ1-1; D remains ambiguous. Looked up from germline, CDR1 is SGDLS and CDR2 is YYNGEE. Trimming removed 0 bases at V and 0 bases at J, with 6 bases between. This CDR3 is 14 amino acids long.

This chain connects TRBV20-1 to TRBJ2-5, with TRBD1 as a possible D gene (6 bases). The CDR3 contains 14 residues. The germline V gene has CDR1 DFQATT and CDR2 SNEGSKA (reference sequence). V lost 1 base, J lost 2 bases, and 11 bases lay in between. The CDR3 region has the DNA TGCAGTGCTAGAGGCCTAGGACAGCAAGAGACCCAGTACTTC. Amino acids: CSARGLGQQETQYF.

V usage is TRBV20-1 and J usage is TRBJ2-1; D is tentatively TRBD1 or TRBD2 (5 bases each). The CDR3 extends over 14 amino acids. Germline CDR1 DFQATT, CDR2 SNEGSKA (reference sequence). The CDR3 loop is CSSSGPSIYNEQFF. The CDR3, as DNA: TGCAGCTCCTCGGGGCCCAGCATATACAATGAGCAGTTCTTC.

This clonotype appeared many times. V and J are TRBV7-6 and TRBJ1-1, with TRBD1 matching 7 bases. CDR3 length: 14 amino acids. Germline V gives CDR1 SGHVS, CDR2 FNYEAQ. V shed 5 bases and J 6 bases; nucleotides not matched to a gene: 9. The chain's CDR3 is CASSMTGPVAEAFF. For the CDR3, the DNA is TGTGCCAGCAGCATGACAGGGCCAGTTGCTGAAGCTTTCTTT.

The CDR3 DNA reads TGTGCCAGCAGTTACACCACCGGGACTATGAACATTCAGTACTTC. This translates into CASSYTTGTMNIQYF. The chain has TRBV6-2 or TRBV6-3 and TRBJ2-4; 7 bases map to TRBD2. V shed 2 bases, J shed 7 bases, and the junction held 8 bases outside the gene matches. CDR3 length: 15 residues. Germline V CDR1 and CDR2: MNHEY, SVGEGT.

This clonotype was picked up a small number of times. The chain has TRBV6-6 and TRBJ2-2; TRBD1 might be the D (6 bases). The germline V gene encodes CDR1 MNHNY and CDR2 SVGAGI (reference sequence). The CDR3 has 16 amino acids. Trimming removed 0 bases at V and 6 bases at J, with 14 bases between. The CDR3 DNA sequence: TGTGCCAGCAGTTACTCACCCTGGGGGCGGGCCGGGGAGCTGTTTTTT. Translation: CASSYSPWGRAGELFF.

The chain couples TRBV6-2 or TRBV6-3 to TRBJ1-1, with no clear D. V lost 2 bases and J 0 bases, leaving 16 bases between the germline ends. Germline V gene lookup returns CDR1 MNHEY and CDR2 SVGEGT. This CDR3 has 17 residues. The CDR3 region is CASSYTIRVVMNTEAFF. The CDR3 nucleotides are TGTGCCAGCAGTTACACTATCAGAGTGGTGATGAACACTGAAGCTTTCTTT.

The chain recombines TRBV6-1 with TRBJ2-7, with D perhaps TRBD2 (7 bases). CDR1 MNHNS and CDR2 SASEGT come from the germline V gene. Trimming shortened V by 2 bases and J by 5 bases, and 16 bases separated the two germline ends. This CDR3 contains 15 residues. The CDR3 is CASSENGGLGNEQYF. As DNA, the CDR3 is TGTGCCAGCAGTGAAAACGGGGGGCTGGGGAACGAGCAGTACTTC.

This clonotype was detected once. The chain combines TRBV20-1 with TRBJ2-2; D gene unclear. Deletions cut 5 bases from V and 1 base from J, with 8 bases between. Germline-derived CDR1 and CDR2 are DFQATT and SNEGSKA (reference sequence). There are 13 residues in the CDR3. The CDR3 sequence: CSARLLNTGELFF. The CDR3 DNA is TGCAGTGCTCGACTCCTGAACACCGGGGAGCTGTTTTTT.

Only a few counts were recorded for this clonotype. J is TRBJ1-1 and V is TRBV10-3; possible D gene TRBD1, 5 bases. In germline, CDR1 is ENHRY, CDR2 SYGVKD. The CDR3 length is 14 residues. V was trimmed by 3 bases and J by 1 base, leaving 9 bases between them. CDR3 bases: TGTGCCATCAGTGAAATCGGACAGAACACTGAAGCTTTCTTT. It specifies CAISEIGQNTEAFF.

This clonotype was detected only a few times. V and J are TRBV7-9 and TRBJ2-3; 7 bases map to TRBD2. V was pared by 4 bases and J by 3 bases, with 19 bases of the junction left unmatched. The germline V gene has CDR1 SEHNR and CDR2 FQNEAQ (reference sequence). The CDR3 consists of 19 residues. The DNA for the CDR3 is TGTGCCAGCAGCTCCGTCGACGGACTAGGTGTGGGGTTGACAGATACGCAGTATTTT. Encoded protein: CASSSVDGLGVGLTDTQYF.